The 30 T cell receptor beta chains below were found in one sample sequenced in a study of T cell responses to AZD1222 COVID-19 vaccine (dated by TCRdb to the early 2020s). What this sample's time point label stands for: baseline before first vaccination. To prepare the library, the immunoSEQ multiplex PCR assay was applied. TCRdb took over this immuneACCESS table, retaining in-frame rearrangements with V and J assigned. Such tables are incomplete; in checked studies, under half of the missing clones stem from an unresolved V gene, and the remainder is unexplained. Here the sample has 150,000 or so clones; 85% to 95% occur a single time. Together, the top ten hold less than 3% of the sample. The sample in question was peripheral blood, obtained on day 0 of AZD1222 vaccination. These receptor sequences come from an adult in good health.

This chain uses TRBV19 with TRBJ2-1; the D call may be TRBD1 or TRBD2 (5 bases each). CDR1 is LNHDA and CDR2 is SQIVND in the germline V gene (reference sequence). The CDR3 totals 16 residues. V shed 0 bases and J shed 5 bases, with 14 bases lying between them. CDR3 sequence reads: CASSIEGVVEDNEQFF. The CDR3 DNA reads TGTGCCAGTAGTATAGAGGGGGTAGTTGAGGACAATGAGCAGTTCTTC.

This chain joins TRBV2 and TRBJ1-1; D gene unclear. V lost 2 bases to trimming and J lost 1 base, with 11 bases between them. Germline V lookup: CDR1 SNHLY, CDR2 FYNNEI. This CDR3 spans 15 amino acids. This CDR3 is CASSERRQANTEAFF. The CDR3 region has the DNA TGTGCCAGCAGTGAACGCCGGCAAGCGAACACTGAAGCTTTCTTT.

This clone was recorded once. V gene TRBV11-3 combines with J gene TRBJ2-7, with D tentatively TRBD1 (5 bases). V was clipped by 1 base and J by 3 bases, with 7 bases between them. The CDR3 has 13 amino acids. Germline CDR1 reads SGHNT; CDR2 reads YENEEA. The CDR3 loop reads CASSLARDYEQYF. For the CDR3, the DNA is TGTGCCAGCAGCTTAGCCAGGGACTACGAGCAGTACTTC.

CDR3 DNA sequence: TGTGCCAGCAGCCGTACCCCGGCGGGAGGATCCACCGGGGAGCTGTTTTTT. Translated, it gives CASSRTPAGGSTGELFF. The rearrangement joins TRBV3-1 (or the pseudogene TRBV3-2) to TRBJ2-2; TRBD2 agrees at 8 bases. CDR1 LGHDT and CDR2 YNNKEL come from the germline V gene (reference sequence). The CDR3 totals 17 residues. Losses at the gene ends were 4 bases for V and 4 bases for J; bases not matched to a gene: 11.

The chain recombines TRBV30 with TRBJ1-6; the D is unclear. Trimming cost V 4 bases and J 5 bases, with 18 bases left between them. CDR1 is GTSNPN and CDR2 is SVGIG in the germline V gene (reference sequence). This CDR3 is 16 amino acids long. For the CDR3, the DNA is TGTGCCTGGACCGCCCCCCGTGGAGGTAATAATTCACCCCTCCACTTT. Its translation is CAWTAPRGGNNSPLHF.

This chain joins TRBV5-4 and TRBJ1-1; D is unclear. The CDR3 has 15 amino acids. The V end lost 1 base, the J end lost 4 bases, and 14 bases lay between the germline ends. The germline V gene encodes CDR1 SGHNT and CDR2 YYREEE (reference sequence). DNA for the CDR3: TGTGCCAGCAGCTTGTTTCTGGGTGGAGGCACTGAAGCTTTCTTT. Encoded protein: CASSLFLGGGTEAFF.

The V gene is TRBV7-9, the J gene TRBJ1-2, with TRBD1 identical over 11 bases. V gave up 5 bases and J gave up 6 bases; unmatched junction bases: 8. This CDR3 spans 15 amino acids. Per germline, CDR1 SEHNR and CDR2 FQNEAQ (reference sequence). The CDR3 here is CASSNSDRGQDGYTF. Written as DNA, the CDR3 is TGTGCCAGCAGCAACTCGGACAGGGGGCAGGATGGCTACACCTTC.

This chain uses TRBV27 with TRBJ1-2, with D unclear. The CDR3 has 13 residues. V was shortened by 8 bases and J by 0 bases, with 10 bases between the two germline ends. Germline CDR1 and CDR2: MNHEY and SMNVEV (reference sequence). The CDR3 reads CASRPPANYGYTF. The CDR3 nucleotides read TGTGCCAGCCGGCCTCCAGCTAACTATGGCTACACCTTC.

This clone has only a few counts. V is TRBV19 and J is TRBJ2-1, with D perhaps matching TRBD1 (6 bases). Germline CDR1 LNHDA, CDR2 SQIVND (reference sequence). V dropped 5 bases and J dropped 5 bases, with 10 bases sitting between them. This CDR3 is built from 13 residues. DNA of the CDR3: TGTGCCAGTAGTCCTTACAGGGACAATGAGCAGTTCTTC. Its protein product is CASSPYRDNEQFF.

This clone was recorded only once. J is TRBJ1-2 and V is TRBV5-1, with D possibly TRBD1 on 5 matching bases. The CDR3 is made up of 13 amino acids. CDR1 is SGHRS and CDR2 is YFSETQ in the germline V gene. The germline V and J ends were trimmed by 1 base and 6 bases, with 10 bases remaining between them. The CDR3 nucleotides are TGCGCCAGCAGCTTGCAGGAGGGGAATGGCTACACCTTC. As protein: CASSLQEGNGYTF.

This chain uses TRBV7-9 with TRBJ1-2; D is possibly TRBD1 (6 bases). V shed 2 bases and J shed 2 bases, with 15 bases lying between them. The length of the CDR3 is 16 residues. Germline CDR1 reads SEHNR; CDR2 reads FQNEAQ (reference sequence). DNA for the CDR3: TGTGCCAGCAGCTTACCCGACAGGAGAGTAAACTATGGCTACACCTTC. It yields the protein CASSLPDRRVNYGYTF. Full variable domain (missing parts from reference TRBV7-9 and TRBJ1-2): DTGVSQNPRHKITKRGQNVTFRCDPISEHNRLYWYRQTLGQGPEFLTYFQNEAQLEKSRLLSDRFSAERPKGSFSTLEIQRTEQGDSAMYLCASSLPDRRVNYGYTFGSGTRLTVV.

This clone came up once. V usage is TRBV25-1 and J usage is TRBJ1-4, with D maybe TRBD1 (5 bases). The V end lost 1 base, the J end lost 3 bases, and 9 bases lay between the germline ends. This CDR3 has 15 amino acids. Germline values: CDR1 MGHDK, CDR2 SYGVNS. The CDR3 DNA reads TGTGCCAGCAGTGAATCGGGACGGTCTAATGAAAAACTGTTTTTT. Its protein is CASSESGRSNEKLFF.

The chain carries TRBV4-1 and TRBJ1-1, with a tentative D call TRBD1 (5 bases). CDR3 length: 15 amino acids. CDR1 is MGHRA, CDR2 YSYEKL, per germline. Between the trimmed V and J ends, which lost 1 base and 4 bases, there was a span of 13 bases. The CDR3 nucleotides are TGCGCCAGCAGCCAAGGGGCGCGGGGGGGCACTGAAGCTTTCTTT. Translated: CASSQGARGGTEAFF.

The chain carries TRBV14 and TRBJ2-7; a weak D match, TRBD1 (7 bases). Trimming cost V 6 bases and J 3 bases, with 12 bases left between them. Per germline, CDR1 SGHDN and CDR2 FVKESK. The CDR3 consists of 13 residues. The chain's CDR3 is CASSHRGGYEQYF. CDR3 nucleotide sequence: TGTGCCAGCAGTCACAGGGGAGGCTACGAGCAGTACTTC.

V is TRBV11-2 and J is TRBJ1-1; TRBD1 is a possible D gene (5 bases). The germline V and J ends were trimmed by 3 bases and 4 bases, with 12 bases remaining between them. Germline-derived CDR1 and CDR2 are SGHAT and FQNNGV. The CDR3 length is 14 residues. The DNA of the CDR3 is TGTGCCAGCAGCTTCTCAGGGAGGAGCACTGAAGCTTTCTTT. Translated, it gives CASSFSGRSTEAFF.

V usage is TRBV28 and J usage is TRBJ2-7; the match to TRBD2 covers 9 bases. CDR1 and CDR2 from the germline V gene are MDHEN and SYDVKM. Trimming took 3 bases from V and 4 from J; bases not matched to a gene: 1. This CDR3 contains 13 residues. The CDR3 sequence is CASSFAGGYEQYF. The CDR3 DNA reads as TGTGCCAGCAGTTTCGCGGGAGGGTACGAGCAGTACTTC.

This clone was observed a single time. The chain links TRBV14 to TRBJ2-7; no reliable D call. This CDR3 comprises 14 residues. CDR1 SGHDN and CDR2 FVKESK come from the germline V gene. Between the trimmed V and J ends, which lost 3 bases and 7 bases, there was a span of 16 bases. CDR3: CASSQLGSPKEQYF. CDR3 bases: TGTGCCAGCAGCCAGCTGGGCTCGCCTAAGGAGCAGTACTTC.

The chain uses TRBV12-3 or TRBV12-4 and TRBJ1-1; maybe TRBD1 (5 bases). CDR3 length: 13 amino acids. V was shortened by 5 bases and J by 11 bases, with 18 bases between the two germline ends. DNA for the CDR3: TGTGCCAGCAGTCTCGAAAGGACGTGGGGGGCTTTCTTT. The encoded protein is CASSLERTWGAFF.

The gene calls are TRBV5-6 and TRBJ1-1; TRBD1 is a possible D gene (5 bases). This CDR3 spans 14 amino acids. V lost 0 bases and J 5 bases, leaving 11 bases between the germline ends. The germline V gene encodes CDR1 SGHDT and CDR2 YYEEEE. The CDR3 loop is CASSLGQRGTEAFF. The CDR3 region has the DNA TGTGCCAGCAGCTTGGGCCAGAGGGGAACTGAAGCTTTCTTT.

This clone occurred once. The chain recombines TRBV5-6 with TRBJ2-7; maybe TRBD1 (6 bases). Trimming cost V 4 bases and J 6 bases, with 11 bases left between them. CDR1 and CDR2 (germline): SGHDT, YYEEEE. The CDR3 is made up of 12 amino acids. CDR3: CASSGDTLEQYF. For the CDR3, the DNA is TGTGCCAGCAGCGGGGACACCCTCGAGCAGTACTTC.

Here the CDR3 DNA reads TGTGCCAGTAGTAGGGACAGATCATCCTACGAGCAGTACTTC. This codes for CASSRDRSSYEQYF. V gene TRBV19 combines with J gene TRBJ2-7; 7 bases agree with TRBD1. V shed 4 bases, J shed 1 base, and the junction held 4 bases outside the gene matches. There are 14 residues in the CDR3. Germline loops: CDR1 LNHDA, CDR2 SQIVND (reference sequence).

This chain uses TRBV6-5 with TRBJ2-1, with TRBD2 identical over 8 bases. Germline-derived CDR1 and CDR2 are MNHEY and SVGAGI. This CDR3 region has 14 residues. J was trimmed by 7 bases and V by 5 bases; bases with no gene match: 7. For the CDR3, the DNA is TGTGCCAGCAGTCTCGGGAGGGCCGGGAATGAGCAGTTCTTC. It codes for CASSLGRAGNEQFF.

V gene TRBV3-1 (or the pseudogene TRBV3-2) combines with J gene TRBJ2-2; D gene uncertain. The CDR3 extends over 17 amino acids. V was clipped by 0 bases and J by 0 bases, with 11 bases between them. Germline V lookup: CDR1 LGHDT, CDR2 YNNKEL (reference sequence). The CDR3 DNA reads as TGTGCCAGCAGCCAAGATTACAGCCCTACGAACACCGGGGAGCTGTTTTTT. As protein: CASSQDYSPTNTGELFF.

The V and J genes are TRBV4-2 and TRBJ2-7; 15 bases align to TRBD2. Germline V gene data show CDR1 as LGHNA and CDR2 as YNFKEQ. J lost 5 bases, V lost 1 base, and 6 bases had no gene match. This CDR3 region has 17 residues. The CDR3 spells CASSQGTSGRATDEQYF. CDR3 in DNA: TGTGCCAGCAGCCAAGGGACTAGCGGGAGGGCCACGGACGAGCAGTACTTC.

This chain links TRBV27 with TRBJ1-1; no clear D gene. This CDR3 spans 12 amino acids. Germline V gene sequence: CDR1 MNHEY, CDR2 SMNVEV (reference sequence). V was shortened by 6 bases and J by 4 bases, with 9 bases between the two germline ends. The CDR3 here is CASSRWGTEAFF. The CDR3, as DNA: TGTGCCAGCAGCCGTTGGGGCACTGAAGCTTTCTTT.

The chain is built from TRBV3-1 (or the pseudogene TRBV3-2) and TRBJ1-5; unclear D gene. Trimming removed 4 bases at V and 1 base at J, with 8 bases between. The germline gives CDR1 LGHDT, CDR2 YNNKEL (reference sequence). The CDR3 has 14 amino acids. Here the CDR3 reads CASSPWTSNQPQHF. CDR3 nucleotides: TGTGCCAGCAGCCCCTGGACGAGCAATCAGCCCCAGCATTTT.

The chain has TRBV19 and TRBJ2-3, with TRBD2 identical over 13 bases. CDR1 and CDR2 (germline): LNHDA, SQIVND (reference sequence). This CDR3 region has 15 residues. J was trimmed by 10 bases and V by 8 bases; bases with no gene match: 12. CDR3 sequence: CASFGLAGVKWSQYF. The CDR3, as DNA: TGTGCCAGTTTTGGACTAGCGGGAGTTAAATGGTCGCAGTATTTT.

The table lists this clone with a count of one. The chain couples TRBV14 to TRBJ1-1; no clear D gene. Germline CDR1 SGHDN, CDR2 FVKESK. This CDR3 contains 15 residues. V shed 4 bases and J shed 0 bases, with 12 bases lying between them. The CDR3 DNA sequence: TGTGCCAGCAGCCCCCTGGGTACCGTGAACACTGAAGCTTTCTTT. It specifies CASSPLGTVNTEAFF.

The CDR3 region has the DNA TGCGCCAGCAGCCCCGGGACAGGAGGGGACACTGAAGCTTTCTTT. Its translation: CASSPGTGGDTEAFF. The chain combines TRBV5-1 with TRBJ1-1; TRBD1 aligns across 8 bases. The V segment lost 4 bases and the J segment 3 bases; nucleotides outside the gene matches: 8. CDR3 length: 15 residues. Per germline, CDR1 SGHRS and CDR2 YFSETQ.

The chain has TRBV4-1 and TRBJ1-2, with D maybe TRBD1 (5 bases). This CDR3 is built from 15 residues. The V end was cut by 1 base, the J end by 6 bases, with 15 bases between. Per the germline V gene, CDR1 is MGHRA and CDR2 is YSYEKL. The CDR3 loop reads CASSQAPPPGDGYTF. The CDR3 region has the DNA TGCGCCAGCAGCCAAGCTCCCCCCCCGGGGGATGGCTACACCTTC.